Listed here are 10 T cell receptor beta chains from one sample, sequenced in a study of human T cells and chemical hapten exposure. TCRdb independently ran MiXCR on the RACE reads; one entry per CDR3 protein. This repertoire shows tens of thousands of distinct CDR3 sequences, 13% found once; its top ten account for approximately 6%. Time point indicated: patch test 3, about 24 weeks after DPC sensitization. Treatment noted: therapeutic diphenylcyclopropenone sensitization with weekly scalp DPC. This specimen consisted of whole blood, obtained in connection with sensitization to the hapten diphenylcyclopropenone (DPC). These receptors were taken from a woman aged 45-60 years with alopecia areata. Some clones in this sample may be carry-over from other donors' samples.

V and J are TRBV6-6 and TRBJ2-3; D call uncertain. Germline V gene data show CDR1 as MNHNY and CDR2 as SVGAGI (reference sequence). V was pared by 1 base and J by 4 bases, with 9 bases between. The CDR3 spans 14 residues. The CDR3 region has the DNA TGTGCCAGCAGTTACTTTGAAAGCGCAGATACGCAGTATTTT. The encoded protein is CASSYFESADTQYF.

J is TRBJ1-5 and V is TRBV10-3; perhaps TRBD1 as D (5 bases). The CDR3 runs 14 residues. The V gene lost 3 bases and the J gene lost 3 bases, with 9 bases spanning the gap. Per germline, CDR1 ENHRY and CDR2 SYGVKD. The chain's CDR3 is CAISEAGPNQPQHF. The CDR3 DNA follows: TGTGCCATCAGTGAAGCAGGGCCCAATCAGCCCCAGCATTTT.

This chain links TRBV12-3 or TRBV12-4 with TRBJ2-5; possible D gene TRBD1, 6 bases. The CDR3 extends over 13 amino acids. V was cut by 6 bases and J by 2 bases, with 10 bases left in between. CDR3 coding DNA: TGTGCCAGCAGCCCCGGACAGCAAGAGACCCAGTACTTC. Translating it yields CASSPGQQETQYF.

This clonotype was seen only a few times. The V and J genes are TRBV21-1 and TRBJ2-7; the listed D gene, TRBD2, was not tested against the DNA. TRBV21-1 is noted as a pseudogene. This CDR3 contains 16 residues. CDR3 residues: CASSKRSASGLYEQYF. Here the CDR3 DNA reads TGTGCCAGCAGCAAACGGTCGGCTAGCGGACTCTACGAGCAGTACTTC.

In this sample, this clonotype turned up many times. This rearrangement joins TRBV28 to TRBJ2-7, with 11 bases matching TRBD2. The V gene's germline CDR1 is MDHEN and CDR2 SYDVKM. This CDR3 has 15 amino acids. V gave up 5 bases and J gave up 7 bases; unmatched junction bases: 10. CDR3 DNA sequence: TGTGCCAGCAGTCCCGCACTAGCGGGAGCTGAGGAGCAGTACTTC. This translates into CASSPALAGAEEQYF.

This clonotype was counted a few times. In nucleotides, the CDR3 is TGTGCCAGTAGTATAGCGAGGGGATTGTCCTACAATGAGCAGTTCTTC. Amino acid sequence: CASSIARGLSYNEQFF. The chain is built from TRBV19 and TRBJ2-1; either TRBD1 or TRBD2 may fit D (5 bases each). V dropped 1 base and J dropped 1 base, with 11 bases sitting between them. This CDR3 is built from 16 residues. Germline-derived CDR1 and CDR2 are LNHDA and SQIVND (reference sequence).

This clonotype was recorded a few times. V gene TRBV9 combines with J gene TRBJ1-1; D not resolved. The CDR3 covers 14 residues. Trimming removed 3 bases at V and 0 bases at J, with 9 bases between. Germline CDR1 SGDLS, CDR2 YYNGEE. The CDR3 is CASSEIKMNTEAFF. The CDR3 DNA reads as TGTGCCAGCAGCGAGATTAAGATGAACACTGAAGCTTTCTTT.

In regard to this clonotype: Relative to the germline gene, one junction end is altered; a read error may explain this. The rearrangement links TRBV20-1 to TRBJ1-2; D is possibly TRBD1 (5 bases). This CDR3 is built from 13 residues. CDR1 and CDR2 from the germline V gene are DFQATT and SNEGSKA (reference sequence). CDR3 sequence reads: CSARGAANYGYTF. The DNA of the CDR3 is TGCAGTGCCAGAGGGGCGGCTAACTATGGCTACACCTTC.

The chain combines TRBV29-1 with TRBJ2-2, with D uncertain. This CDR3 spans 10 amino acids. Trimming took off 3 bases at V and 6 bases at J, with 2 bases between the two ends. Germline V gene lookup returns CDR1 SQVTM and CDR2 ANQGSEA. The CDR3 bases are TGCAGCGTTGAGTCCGGGGAGCTGTTTTTT. This translates into CSVESGELFF.

The chain carries TRBV11-2 and TRBJ2-1; 8 bases agree with TRBD1. The germline V gene has CDR1 SGHAT and CDR2 FQNNGV. J gave up 3 bases and V 0 bases, and 4 bases lay outside the gene matches. CDR3 length equals 16 residues. DNA for the CDR3: TGTGCCAGCAGCTTAGATCCCGGACAGGGCTACAATGAGCAGTTCTTC. This translates into CASSLDPGQGYNEQFF.